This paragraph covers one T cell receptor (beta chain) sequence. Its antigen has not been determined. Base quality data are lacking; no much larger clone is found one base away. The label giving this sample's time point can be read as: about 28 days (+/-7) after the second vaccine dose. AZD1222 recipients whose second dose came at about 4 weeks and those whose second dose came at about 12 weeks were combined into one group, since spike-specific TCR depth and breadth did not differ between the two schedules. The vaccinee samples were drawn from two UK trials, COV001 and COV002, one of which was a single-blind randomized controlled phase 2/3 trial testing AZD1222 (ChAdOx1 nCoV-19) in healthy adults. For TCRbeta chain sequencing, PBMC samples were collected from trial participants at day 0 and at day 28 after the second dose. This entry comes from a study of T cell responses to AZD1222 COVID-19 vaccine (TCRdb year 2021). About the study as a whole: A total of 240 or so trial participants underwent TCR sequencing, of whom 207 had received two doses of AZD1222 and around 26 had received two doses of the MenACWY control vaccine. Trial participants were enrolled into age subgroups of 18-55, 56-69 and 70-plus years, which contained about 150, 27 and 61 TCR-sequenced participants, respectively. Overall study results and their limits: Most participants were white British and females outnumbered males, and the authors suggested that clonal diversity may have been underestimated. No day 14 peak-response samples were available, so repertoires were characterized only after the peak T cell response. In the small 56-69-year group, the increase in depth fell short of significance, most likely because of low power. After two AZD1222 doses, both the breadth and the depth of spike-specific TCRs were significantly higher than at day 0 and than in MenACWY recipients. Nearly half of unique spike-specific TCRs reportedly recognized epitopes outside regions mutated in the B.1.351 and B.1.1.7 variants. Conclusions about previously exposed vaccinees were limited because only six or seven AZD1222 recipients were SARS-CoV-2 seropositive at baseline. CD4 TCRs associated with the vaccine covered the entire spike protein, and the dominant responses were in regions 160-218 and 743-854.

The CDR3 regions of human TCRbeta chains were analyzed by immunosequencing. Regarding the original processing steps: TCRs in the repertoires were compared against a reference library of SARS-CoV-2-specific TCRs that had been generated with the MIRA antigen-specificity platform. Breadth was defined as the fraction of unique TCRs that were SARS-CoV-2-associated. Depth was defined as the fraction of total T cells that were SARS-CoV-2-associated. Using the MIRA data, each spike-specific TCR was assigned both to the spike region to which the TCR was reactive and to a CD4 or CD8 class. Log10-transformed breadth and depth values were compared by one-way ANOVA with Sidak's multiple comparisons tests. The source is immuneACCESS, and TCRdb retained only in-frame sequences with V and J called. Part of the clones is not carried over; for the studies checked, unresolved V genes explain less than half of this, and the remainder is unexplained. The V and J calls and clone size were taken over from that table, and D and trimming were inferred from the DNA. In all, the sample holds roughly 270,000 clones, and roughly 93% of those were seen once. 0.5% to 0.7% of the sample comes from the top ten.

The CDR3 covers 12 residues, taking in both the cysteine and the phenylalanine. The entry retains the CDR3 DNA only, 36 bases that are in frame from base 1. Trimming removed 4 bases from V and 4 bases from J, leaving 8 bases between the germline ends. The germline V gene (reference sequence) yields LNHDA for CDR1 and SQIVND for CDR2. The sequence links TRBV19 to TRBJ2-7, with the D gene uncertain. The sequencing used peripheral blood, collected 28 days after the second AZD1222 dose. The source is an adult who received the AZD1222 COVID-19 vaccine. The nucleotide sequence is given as TGTGCCAGTAGTAGTAATCCTTACGAGCAGTACTTC. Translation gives CASSSNPYEQYF.